Listed below are T cell receptor beta chains from one sample, sequenced in a study of blood T cell repertoires in COVID-19. The repertoire was sequenced with immunoSEQ multiplex PCR; TCRdb's copy has only in-frame clones and lacks some. The table records roughly 230,000 clones, roughly 84% of them present only once. Sequenced: peripheral blood. The receptors shown here come from a man in his forties with acute or convalescent COVID-19. CDR3s include the opening cysteine and the closing phenylalanine or tryptophan. Fields, in order: J gene, D gene, V gene, clone size, CDR3 DNA, CDR3 protein. D genes are given only for firm matches. Some rows have no size entry. The others give once, few or many, or a class for an expanded clone.

>TRBJ1-4|TRBD1|TRBV5-1|few
TGCGCCAGCAGCCTAGGGGACAGCACTAATGAAAAACTGTTTTTT
CASSLGDSTNEKLFF
>TRBJ2-5|.|TRBV5-1|once
TGCGCCAGCAGCTTAATTGTCGGGGACCAAGAGACCCAGTACTTC
CASSLIVGDQETQYF
>TRBJ1-2|.|TRBV2|few
TGTGCCAGCAGTCCTGACAGTATTGGCTACACCTTC
CASSPDSIGYTF
>TRBJ1-4|.|TRBV15|.
TGTGCCACCTCTTCTCTCGCAACTAATGAAAAACTGTTTTTT
CATSSLATNEKLFF
>TRBJ1-2|.|TRBV19|.
TGTGCCAGTAGTATAGTGGAGGGGAACTATGGCTACACCTTC
CASSIVEGNYGYTF
>TRBJ1-1|.|TRBV2|few
TGTGCCAGCAGCCGACAGACTTTGAACACTGAAGCTTTCTTT
CASSRQTLNTEAFF
>TRBJ1-2|TRBD1|TRBV10-3|.
TGTGCCGTCCAGCGGCAGGGGGACTATGGCTACACCTTC
CAVQRQGDYGYTF
>TRBJ2-3|.|TRBV5-1|.
TGCGCCAGCAGCCCCCCCCTCGGAGTAGGGGCAGATACGCAGTATTTT
CASSPPLGVGADTQYF
>TRBJ1-1|TRBD1|TRBV6-6|.
TGTGCCAGCAGCTATGGGGTGACAGGGGCCACTGAAGCTTTCTTT
CASSYGVTGATEAFF
>TRBJ1-1|.|TRBV28|.
TGTGCCAGCAGTTACCGACAGGAGGTGACTGAAGCTTTCTTT
CASSYRQEVTEAFF
>TRBJ2-3|TRBD2|TRBV28|.
TGTGCCAGCAGTTTAGCGGCGGGGGGGTACACAGATACGCAGTATTTT
CASSLAAGGYTDTQYF
>TRBJ1-2|TRBD1|TRBV2|few
TGTGCCAGCAGTGGGACAGGAAACTATGGCTACACCTTC
CASSGTGNYGYTF
>TRBJ1-2|TRBD1|TRBV19|.
TGTGCCAGTAGTACAAGGACAGGGCAAGGCTACACCTTC
CASSTRTGQGYTF
>TRBJ2-5|TRBD1|TRBV5-1|.
TGCGCCAGCAGCTTAGGGACAGAAAAAGCCGGGACCCAGTACTTC
CASSLGTEKAGTQYF
>TRBJ2-5|TRBD1|TRBV11-2|.
TGTGCCAGCAGCTTAGATTTACGGTACAGGGGGCGATCAGAGACCCAGTACTTC
CASSLDLRYRGRSETQYF
>TRBJ1-5|.|TRBV30|few
TGTGCCTGGACGGCCGCTGGCGGCCAGCCCCAGCATTTT
CAWTAAGGQPQHF
>TRBJ1-1|.|TRBV9|.
TGTGCCAGCAGCCCCCTCTCACAGGGCCCGGGGACTGAAGCTTTCTTT
CASSPLSQGPGTEAFF
>TRBJ1-2|.|TRBV18|.
TGTGCCAGCTCACCACAGGGGAACTATGGCTACACCTTC
CASSPQGNYGYTF
>TRBJ1-3|.|TRBV2|.
TGTGCCAGCAGTAGTCAGGGCAGAAACACCATATATTTT
CASSSQGRNTIYF
>TRBJ2-2|TRBD1|TRBV12-3/TRBV12-4|.
TGTGCCAGCAGGAGGGACAGCGATGGGGAGCTGTTTTTT
CASRRDSDGELFF
>TRBJ1-3|TRBD1|TRBV27|.
TGTGCCAGAATCTCACAGGGGATTAAGTACACCATATATTTT
CARISQGIKYTIYF
>TRBJ2-5|TRBD1|TRBV5-1|.
TGCGCCAGCAGCTCCGGGACAGGGAAAGAGACCCAGTACTTC
CASSSGTGKETQYF
>TRBJ1-2|.|TRBV6-6|.
TGTGCCAGCATGGAGGTTGGTGGCTACACCTTC
CASMEVGGYTF
>TRBJ2-1|.|TRBV7-9|.
TGTGCCAGCAGCTTAGATGGACCCCGGGGCTCCTACAATGAGCAGTTCTTC
CASSLDGPRGSYNEQFF
>TRBJ2-7|.|TRBV28|.
TGTGCTAGCAGTTCCCCGGGTCCCCGGGAGCAGTACTTC
CASSSPGPREQYF
>TRBJ2-1|TRBD1|TRBV7-6|.
TGTGCCAGCAGCCCCCAGGGGGCGGGTTACAATGAGCAGTTCTTC
CASSPQGAGYNEQFF
>TRBJ1-2|TRBD1|TRBV7-2|.
TGTGCCAGCAGCTTATTACAGGGGGCGAAGGGCTACACCTTC
CASSLLQGAKGYTF
>TRBJ1-5|.|TRBV3-1/TRBV3-2|.
TGTGCCAGCAGCCAGGTCCCCGGGGGCAATCAGCCCCAGCATTTT
CASSQVPGGNQPQHF
>TRBJ1-5|TRBD1|TRBV6-2/TRBV6-3|few
TGTGCCAGCAGTTTCCCAGGGGGCGGATGGCAGCCCCAGCATTTT
CASSFPGGGWQPQHF
>TRBJ1-5|.|TRBV5-1|.
TGCGCCAGCAGTGAGGACAACAATCAGCCCCAGCATTTT
CASSEDNNQPQHF
>TRBJ2-1|TRBD1|TRBV5-1|.
TGCGCCAGCAGCTTGGGCAACCGGGACAGGGGGAGGGATGAGCAGTTCTTC
CASSLGNRDRGRDEQFF
>TRBJ1-5|.|TRBV7-8|.
TGTGCCAGCAGCTTAGGCCCTCAGGGAGGGCCCCAGCATTTT
CASSLGPQGGPQHF
>TRBJ2-1|TRBD2|TRBV25-1|.
TGTGCCAGCAGTGATCAGCGGGGGGGATCCTACAATGAGCAGTTCTTC
CASSDQRGGSYNEQFF
>TRBJ1-1|.|TRBV11-2|.
TGTGCCAGCAGCTTGATCGGGGAGGGTGAAGCTTTCTTT
CASSLIGEGEAFF
>TRBJ1-3|.|TRBV5-1|.
TGCGCCAGCAGCTTGGTAACTGGACAGTTCTCTGGAAACACCATATATTTT
CASSLVTGQFSGNTIYF
>TRBJ1-1|.|TRBV28|.
TGTGCCAGCAGGCTTTCAGGGAGGAGCGGCAACACTGAAGCTTTCTTT
CASRLSGRSGNTEAFF
>TRBJ2-3|TRBD1|TRBV7-3|.
TGTGCCAGCAGCCCCCGGGACAGGGGAAATACGCAGTATTTT
CASSPRDRGNTQYF
>TRBJ1-1|TRBD1|TRBV9|.
TGTGCCAGCAGCGTGACAGGGAAGTCGGCTGAAGCTTTCTTT
CASSVTGKSAEAFF
>TRBJ1-1|.|TRBV19|few
TGTGCCAGTAATGAGGGAAGGAACTTACTTGAAGCTTTCTTT
CASNEGRNLLEAFF
>TRBJ2-1|TRBD2|TRBV14|.
TGTGCCAGCAGCCAAGTTACGGGGGGGCGGGATGAGCAGTTCTTC
CASSQVTGGRDEQFF
>TRBJ2-1|.|TRBV10-3|.
TGTGCCATCAGTGAAACGCCTTATAGCTCCTACAATGAGCAGTTCTTC
CAISETPYSSYNEQFF
>TRBJ1-3|TRBD1|TRBV2|once
TGTGCCAGCAGTGAGGGACAGGGTAGAAACACCATATATTTT
CASSEGQGRNTIYF
>TRBJ1-5|TRBD1|TRBV7-2|.
TGTGCCAGCAGCTGGGGACAGGGGGCTGATCAGCCCCAGCATTTT
CASSWGQGADQPQHF
>TRBJ1-1|.|TRBV30|.
TGTGCCTGCAACTCAGGGCCCGCTATGAACACTGAAGCTTTCTTT
CACNSGPAMNTEAFF
>TRBJ2-7|.|TRBV28|.
TGTGCCAGCAGTTTCACAGGTTTCGACCTCGCCTACGAGCAGTACTTC
CASSFTGFDLAYEQYF
>TRBJ1-3|.|TRBV9|.
TGTGCCAGCAGCGTAGGACAGGCAAGGGACTCTGGAAACACCATATATTTT
CASSVGQARDSGNTIYF
>TRBJ1-1|TRBD1|TRBV2|few
TGTGCCGGGACCGGACAGGCAAACACTGAAGCTTTCTTT
CAGTGQANTEAFF
>TRBJ2-2|.|TRBV11-2|.
TGTGCCAGCACCTCCCGAACCCTCAGGGGTAAAGGGGAGCTGTTTTTT
CASTSRTLRGKGELFF
>TRBJ2-7|TRBD1|TRBV5-1|.
TGCGCCAGCAGCCAGACAGGGGATTACGAGCAGTACTTC
CASSQTGDYEQYF
>TRBJ1-2|.|TRBV19|.
TGTGCCAGTATGGGAAGGGGCTATATATTAGGCTATGGCTACACCTTC
CASMGRGYILGYGYTF